The 30 T cell receptor beta chains given below trace back to one sample, sequenced in a study of T cells expressing NK-cell markers. TCRdb reprocessed the 5' RACE reads and reports one entry per CDR3 protein, with no DNA. The sample has approximately 420,000 distinct CDR3 sequences, and its top ten clones hold about 10%. The sequenced sample was blood T cells: a sorted CD56 or NKG2C T cell subset, CD4+ or CD8+ T cells, or bulk PBMC T cells (not recorded which). These receptors were taken from a woman aged 45-60 years in good health.

The V call is TRBV12-3 or TRBV12-4, the J call TRBJ2-1; no DNA is available, so the TRBD1 call from TCRdb remains unchecked. The CDR3 runs to 13 residues. The chain's CDR3 is CASNWDRVSEQFF.

The rearrangement uses TRBV11-1 and TRBJ2-5; as DNA is missing, the TRBD2 call by TCRdb cannot be tested. The CDR3 extends over 18 amino acids. CDR1 is SGHAT, CDR2 FQDESV, per germline (reference sequence). The CDR3: CASSSSGGWVAGQETQYF.

V gene TRBV10-2 combines with J gene TRBJ2-1; TCRdb designates TRBD2, a call that cannot be tested without DNA. Per the germline V gene, CDR1 is WSHSY and CDR2 is SAAADI. This CDR3 region has 14 residues. The CDR3 loop is CASTTSGIDNEQFF.

This chain uses TRBV29-1 with TRBJ2-1; TCRdb designates TRBD1, a call that cannot be tested without DNA. Germline V gene data show CDR1 as SQVTM and CDR2 as ANQGSEA. There are 12 residues in the CDR3. The CDR3 here is CSVEQGLNEQFF.

The V and J genes are TRBV12-3 or TRBV12-4 and TRBJ2-1; TCRdb names TRBD1, which stays unverified in the absence of DNA. CDR3 size: 14 residues. Here the CDR3 reads CASSESLGPQGQFF.

The rearrangement links TRBV27 to TRBJ2-3; the TCRdb call, TRBD2, lacks DNA for checking. This CDR3 spans 15 amino acids. In germline, CDR1 is MNHEY, CDR2 SMNVEV (reference sequence). The CDR3 region is CASSLFGGRTDTQYF.

V usage is TRBV6-5 and J usage is TRBJ2-1; with no DNA, the TCRdb D assignment of TRBD2 cannot be verified. The CDR3 extends over 16 amino acids. CDR1 and CDR2 from the germline V gene are MNHEY and SVGAGI. The CDR3 reads CASSHKLAGLLNEQFF.

The V gene is TRBV5-1, the J gene TRBJ2-5; TCRdb calls TRBD1, which cannot be checked without DNA. The CDR3 runs 15 residues. Per germline, CDR1 SGHRS and CDR2 YFSETQ. CDR3 in amino acids: CASSLEGPKMETQYF.

The chain uses TRBV12-3 or TRBV12-4 and TRBJ2-1; TCRdb's D call of TRBD1 is untestable without DNA. The CDR3 runs 12 residues. The CDR3 loop is CASSQTQVEQFF.

The rearrangement joins TRBV12-3 or TRBV12-4 to TRBJ2-5; the D gene TCRdb calls, TRBD2, cannot be checked with no DNA. There are 15 residues in the CDR3. The CDR3 sequence: CASSPSGWGAETQYF.

This chain links TRBV12-3 or TRBV12-4 with TRBJ2-7. This CDR3 contains 14 residues. The chain's CDR3 is CASRGSGRSYEQYF.

The V call is TRBV7-8, the J call TRBJ2-5; TCRdb calls TRBD1, which cannot be checked without DNA. Looked up from germline, CDR1 is SGHVS and CDR2 is FQNEAQ. The CDR3 has 13 residues. CDR3 sequence reads: CASRNRGQETQYF.

The chain has TRBV12-3 or TRBV12-4 and TRBJ1-2. The CDR3 is 14 amino acids. The CDR3 protein is CASSLLGGRGGYTF.

The rearrangement uses TRBV14 and TRBJ1-4; absent DNA, TCRdb's TRBD1 call cannot be checked. This CDR3 contains 15 residues. The germline V gene encodes CDR1 SGHDN and CDR2 FVKESK. This chain's CDR3 is CASSPGAVTNEKLFF. The whole variable domain, filled in from reference TRBV14 and TRBJ1-4, reads EAGVTQFPSHSVIEKGQTVTLRCDPISGHDNLYWYRRVMGKEIKFLLHFVKESKQDESGMPNNRFLAERTGGTYSTLKVQPAELEDSGVYFCASSPGAVTNEKLFFGSGTQLSVL.

The chain is built from TRBV21-1 and TRBJ1-2; the D call of TRBD1 rests on TCRdb alone, since no DNA is present to check it. TRBV21-1 corresponds to a pseudogene. The CDR3 sequence is 16 residues long. CDR3 sequence: CASSPRSGGPGYGYTF.

V is TRBV12-3 or TRBV12-4 and J is TRBJ1-6; absent DNA, TCRdb's TRBD1 call cannot be checked. The CDR3 sequence is 15 residues long. The CDR3 region is CASSLVPGVGSPLHF.

CDR3 amino acids: CATSRVRSYNEQFF. The chain employs TRBV15 and TRBJ2-1. There are 14 residues in the CDR3. Germline values: CDR1 LNHNV, CDR2 YYDKDF (reference sequence).

The chain employs TRBV2 and TRBJ1-1. The germline CDR1 and CDR2 sequences are SNHLY and FYNNEI. The CDR3 is 12 residues long. CDR3 in amino acids: CASQRGITEAFF. The full variable domain, its missing parts supplied by reference TRBV2 and TRBJ1-1, is EPEVTQTPSHQVTQMGQEVILRCVPISNHLYFYWYRQILGQKVEFLVSFYNNEISEKSEIFDDQFSVERPDGSNFTLKIRSTKLEDSAMYFCASQRGITEAFFGQGTRLTVV.

The chain uses TRBV3-1 and TRBJ2-5; TCRdb indicates TRBD2, and absent DNA this call remains unverified. Germline V CDR1 and CDR2: LGHDT, YNNKEL (reference sequence). The CDR3 consists of 14 residues. The CDR3 is CASSQDGLAETQYF.

The chain carries TRBV12-3 or TRBV12-4 and TRBJ1-1. The CDR3 extends over 13 amino acids. This chain's CDR3 is CASSRIGTSEAFF.

V and J are TRBV10-3 and TRBJ2-4. The CDR3 has 17 amino acids. CDR1 is ENHRY and CDR2 is SYGVKD in the germline V gene. CDR3 in amino acids: CAISESSLLLAKNIQYF.

The V and J genes are TRBV27 and TRBJ2-1; TCRdb proposes TRBD1, but this gene call is untestable without DNA. Germline assignment: CDR1 MNHEY and CDR2 SMNVEV (reference sequence). The CDR3 runs to 16 residues. CDR3 sequence reads: CASRRQGASSYNEQFF.

CDR3: CASSSWTSSTDTQYF. The rearrangement links TRBV11-2 to TRBJ2-3. From germline, CDR1 is SGHAT and CDR2 FQNNGV. The CDR3 has 15 residues.

The rearrangement links TRBV19 to TRBJ2-7; the TCRdb D gene call, TRBD1, has no DNA to confirm it. The V gene's germline CDR1 is LNHDA and CDR2 SQIVND (reference sequence). This CDR3 comprises 15 residues. CDR3 protein: CASSIKGGESYEQYF.

The chain is built from TRBV13 and TRBJ2-5; TCRdb picks TRBD2, but there is no DNA to check that call. The CDR3 totals 15 residues. Germline CDR1 reads PRHDT; CDR2 reads FYEKMQ (reference sequence). The CDR3 sequence: CASRKAGGMQETQYF.

This CDR3 reads CASTPHGAGRVTQYF. This rearrangement joins TRBV12-3 or TRBV12-4 to TRBJ2-3; as DNA is missing, the TRBD1 call by TCRdb cannot be tested. The CDR3 has 15 amino acids.

The rearrangement links TRBV3-1 to TRBJ2-1. The CDR3 covers 15 residues. Germline assignment: CDR1 LGHDT and CDR2 YNNKEL (reference sequence). The CDR3 spells CASSQDIGSSDEQFF.

The genes are TRBV7-2 and TRBJ2-1; absent DNA, TCRdb's TRBD2 call cannot be checked. Per germline, CDR1 SGHTA and CDR2 FQGNSA. The CDR3 consists of 14 residues. CDR3 residues: CASSPTRRDDEQFF.

The V call is TRBV5-5, the J call TRBJ2-3; checking the TCRdb D call of TRBD2 is not possible without DNA. From germline, CDR1 is SGHKS and CDR2 YYEKEE (reference sequence). The CDR3 covers 16 residues. CDR3 in amino acids: CASSLRPSGTVYTQYF.

The gene calls are TRBV6-1 and TRBJ1-6; the D gene TCRdb calls, TRBD1, cannot be checked with no DNA. Germline V gene lookup returns CDR1 MNHNS and CDR2 SASEGT. This CDR3 region has 14 residues. CDR3 loop: CATRGQPYNSPLHF.